The rows below give T cell receptor beta chains drawn from one sample of a study of tumor and adjacent non-tumor tissue in lung cancer. TCRdb re-called the multiplex PCR reads through MiXCR, storing one row per CDR3 protein. Of approximately 100,000 distinct CDR3 sequences listed, 55% to 65% are singletons. Input material: distant non-tumor lung tissue. All receptors come from a man aged 25-40 years with non-small cell lung cancer. Both conserved end residues are part of each CDR3. The D gene is left open where the match is weak. Clone size is not always given. Where it is, it says once, few, many or a class for expanded clones.

clone size: -
CDR3 length: 14
V gene: TRBV11-2
J gene: TRBJ2-7
D gene: TRBD2
CDR3 DNA: TGTGTCAGCAACTTACCGGGAGGTTCCTACGAGCAGTACTTC
CDR3 protein: CVSNLPGGSYEQYF

clone size: -
CDR3 length: 14
V gene: TRBV20-1
J gene: TRBJ1-2
D gene: -
CDR3 DNA: TGCAATGCTAGAGATAAAGGCATAGGGGATGGCTACACCTTC
CDR3 protein: CNARDKGIGDGYTF

clone size: -
CDR3 length: 13
V gene: TRBV5-6
J gene: TRBJ1-1
D gene: -
CDR3 DNA: TGTGCCGGCAGCTTGTTTATAGCCACTGAAGCTATCTTT
CDR3 protein: CAGSLFIATEAIF

clone size: -
CDR3 length: 19
V gene: TRBV20-1
J gene: TRBJ2-1
D gene: TRBD2
CDR3 DNA: TGCAGTGCTAGAGATGGGATTAGCGGGGAGAGGCGCTCCTACAATGAGCAGTTCTTT
CDR3 protein: CSARDGISGERRSYNEQFF

clone size: -
CDR3 length: 14
V gene: TRBV20-1
J gene: TRBJ2-5
D gene: TRBD1
CDR3 DNA: TGCAGTCCACCCGGACAGGGGACGGGGGAGACCCAGTACTTC
CDR3 protein: CSPPGQGTGETQYF

clone size: -
CDR3 length: 16
V gene: TRBV11-2
J gene: TRBJ2-1
D gene: -
CDR3 DNA: TGTGCCAGCAGCTTAGGGCAGTTTAGCTCCTACAATGAGCAGTTCTTC
CDR3 protein: CASSLGQFSSYNEQFF

clone size: -
CDR3 length: 14
V gene: TRBV28
J gene: TRBJ2-7
D gene: TRBD1
CDR3 DNA: TGTGCCAGCAGTTTATTTGCGACAGGGAACGAGCAGTACTTC
CDR3 protein: CASSLFATGNEQYF

clone size: -
CDR3 length: 16
V gene: TRBV5-4
J gene: TRBJ2-3
D gene: TRBD2
CDR3 DNA: TGTGCCAGCAGCTGGGCGGGGGGCGCAAGAACGGATACGCAGTATTTT
CDR3 protein: CASSWAGGARTDTQYF

clone size: -
CDR3 length: 15
V gene: TRBV20-1
J gene: TRBJ2-7
D gene: -
CDR3 DNA: TGCAGTACTAGCCCCGGTGGGGGGCTAGCCTTCGAGCAGTACTTC
CDR3 protein: CSTSPGGGLAFEQYF

clone size: once
CDR3 length: 14
V gene: TRBV20-1
J gene: TRBJ1-6
D gene: TRBD1
CDR3 DNA: TGCAGTGCTAGCCGGGACAGGTGGATTTCACCCCTCCAGTTT
CDR3 protein: CSASRDRWISPLQF

clone size: -
CDR3 length: 14
V gene: TRBV20-1
J gene: TRBJ1-2
D gene: TRBD1
CDR3 DNA: TGCAGTGTTAGACGGACAGGGGGAAGGGAAGGCTACACCTTC
CDR3 protein: CSVRRTGGREGYTF

clone size: -
CDR3 length: 16
V gene: TRBV5-6
J gene: TRBJ1-5
D gene: TRBD1
CDR3 DNA: TGTGCCATCAGCTTCGGGACAGGGTCGAGCAATCAGCCTCAGCATTTT
CDR3 protein: CAISFGTGSSNQPQHF

clone size: -
CDR3 length: 15
V gene: TRBV11-2
J gene: TRBJ1-1
D gene: -
CDR3 DNA: TGTGCCAGCAGCATAATGTACCGCCCCAGGGCTGAAGCTTTCTTT
CDR3 protein: CASSIMYRPRAEAFF

clone size: -
CDR3 length: 12
V gene: TRBV20-1
J gene: TRBJ2-7
D gene: -
CDR3 DNA: TGCAGTGCTAGCCCGCTGAGAGCCGAGCTGTACTTC
CDR3 protein: CSASPLRAELYF

clone size: few
CDR3 length: 15
V gene: TRBV6-5
J gene: TRBJ2-1
D gene: TRBD2
CDR3 DNA: TGTGCCAGCAGTAAAGGGGAGGGGTCCTACAATGAGCAGTTCTTC
CDR3 protein: CASSKGEGSYNEQFF

clone size: many
CDR3 length: 14
V gene: TRBV11-3
J gene: TRBJ2-1
D gene: TRBD1
CDR3 DNA: TGTGCCAGCAGCCTCGGGACAGGGGTCTATGAGCAGTTCTTC
CDR3 protein: CASSLGTGVYEQFF

clone size: -
CDR3 length: 16
V gene: TRBV4-3
J gene: TRBJ2-1
D gene: -
CDR3 DNA: TGCGCCAGCACCCAAGATTATAGGCAGGGGTACAATGAGCGGTTCTTC
CDR3 protein: CASTQDYRQGYNERFF

clone size: -
CDR3 length: 16
V gene: TRBV11-2
J gene: TRBJ2-1
D gene: TRBD2
CDR3 DNA: TGTGCCAGCAGCCATCTCCTAGCGGGAAACGACAATGGGCAATTCTTC
CDR3 protein: CASSHLLAGNDNGQFF

clone size: -
CDR3 length: 17
V gene: TRBV7-9
J gene: TRBJ1-1
D gene: -
CDR3 DNA: TGTGCCAGCAGCTTACGGGCAGGTAATCTATGGAACACTGAAGCTTTCTTT
CDR3 protein: CASSLRAGNLWNTEAFF

clone size: -
CDR3 length: 13
V gene: TRBV29-1
J gene: TRBJ2-5
D gene: TRBD1
CDR3 DNA: TGCAGCAATGACGGGACAGGTCAAGAGACCCAGTACTTC
CDR3 protein: CSNDGTGQETQYF

clone size: -
CDR3 length: 17
V gene: TRBV4-2
J gene: TRBJ1-6
D gene: -
CDR3 DNA: TGTGCCAGCGGCCCTGGACATGGGAGCTCCTATAATTCACCCCTCCACTTT
CDR3 protein: CASGPGHGSSYNSPLHF

clone size: -
CDR3 length: 13
V gene: TRBV5-6
J gene: TRBJ1-6
D gene: -
CDR3 DNA: TGTGCCAGCAACTTGAACCATAATTCACCCCTCCACTTT
CDR3 protein: CASNLNHNSPLHF

clone size: -
CDR3 length: 10
V gene: TRBV28
J gene: TRBJ2-5
D gene: -
CDR3 DNA: TGTGCCAGCAGCGGAGCGACCCAGTACTTC
CDR3 protein: CASSGATQYF

clone size: -
CDR3 length: 14
V gene: TRBV20-1
J gene: TRBJ2-3
D gene: TRBD2
CDR3 DNA: TGCAATGCGGTAGGTGGACTAGTTCTAGATACGCAGTATTTC
CDR3 protein: CNAVGGLVLDTQYF

clone size: few
CDR3 length: 14
V gene: TRBV29-1
J gene: TRBJ2-7
D gene: -
CDR3 DNA: TGCAGCGTAGGGGGGACATTCAATATCTACGAGCAGTACTTC
CDR3 protein: CSVGGTFNIYEQYF

clone size: -
CDR3 length: 15
V gene: TRBV11-2
J gene: TRBJ2-2
D gene: -
CDR3 DNA: TGTGCCAGCAGCTCAGAGGCGACGGCATTCGGGGAGCTGTTCTTT
CDR3 protein: CASSSEATAFGELFF

clone size: -
CDR3 length: 14
V gene: TRBV20-1
J gene: TRBJ1-2
D gene: TRBD1
CDR3 DNA: TGCACTGCTAGAGACACCCAGGGGGGCCATCGCTACACCTTC
CDR3 protein: CTARDTQGGHRYTF

clone size: -
CDR3 length: 16
V gene: TRBV2
J gene: TRBJ2-3
D gene: -
CDR3 DNA: TGTGCCAGCAGTGGTCGGGGGTCTAGCTACACAGATACGCAGTATTTT
CDR3 protein: CASSGRGSSYTDTQYF

clone size: -
CDR3 length: 15
V gene: TRBV4-1
J gene: TRBJ1-5
D gene: -
CDR3 DNA: TGCACCAGCAGCCTTGACGAGGGGAGCAATCAGCCCCAGCATTTT
CDR3 protein: CTSSLDEGSNQPQHF

clone size: -
CDR3 length: 15
V gene: TRBV6-5
J gene: TRBJ2-1
D gene: -
CDR3 DNA: TGTCCCAGCAGTTATGACTCCATTTCCTACAATGAACAGTTCTTC
CDR3 protein: CPSSYDSISYNEQFF

clone size: -
CDR3 length: 14
V gene: TRBV5-1
J gene: TRBJ2-7
D gene: -
CDR3 DNA: TGCGCCAGCAGTCCGGTGGGGAGTCAGCACGAGCAGTACTTC
CDR3 protein: CASSPVGSQHEQYF

clone size: once
CDR3 length: 16
V gene: TRBV11-2
J gene: TRBJ2-3
D gene: -
CDR3 DNA: TGTGTCAGCAGCTTACACGTAGCCAGAGACACAGATACGCAGTATTTT
CDR3 protein: CVSSLHVARDTDTQYF

clone size: many
CDR3 length: 15
V gene: TRBV13
J gene: TRBJ2-4
D gene: -
CDR3 DNA: TGTGCCAGCAGCTTAGCGGCTAGCAGGGCAAACATTCAGTACTTC
CDR3 protein: CASSLAASRANIQYF

clone size: -
CDR3 length: 12
V gene: TRBV29-1
J gene: TRBJ2-7
D gene: -
CDR3 DNA: TGCAGCGTTGAAGTTAGAGGTACGGGGCAGTATTTC
CDR3 protein: CSVEVRGTGQYF

clone size: -
CDR3 length: 15
V gene: TRBV11-2
J gene: TRBJ2-3
D gene: -
CDR3 DNA: TGTGCCAGCAGCGCCGTCGGAGGGGGAGTGGATACGCAGTATTTT
CDR3 protein: CASSAVGGGVDTQYF

clone size: many
CDR3 length: 13
V gene: TRBV20-1
J gene: TRBJ2-3
D gene: -
CDR3 DNA: TGCAGTGCCCCGCGGGGTGGCCAAGATACGCAGTATTTT
CDR3 protein: CSAPRGGQDTQYF

clone size: few
CDR3 length: 15
V gene: TRBV28
J gene: TRBJ2-3
D gene: TRBD2
CDR3 DNA: TGTGCCAGCACGCTAGCGGGAGGGGTTACAGATACGCAGTATTTT
CDR3 protein: CASTLAGGVTDTQYF

clone size: -
CDR3 length: 15
V gene: TRBV4-1
J gene: TRBJ1-1
D gene: -
CDR3 DNA: TGCGCCATCAGCCAAGAGGGCGGGGCAGACACCGAAGCTTTCTTT
CDR3 protein: CAISQEGGADTEAFF

clone size: few
CDR3 length: 15
V gene: TRBV5-1
J gene: TRBJ1-1
D gene: -
CDR3 DNA: TGCGCCAGCAGCCCGACTCCGGGAGGAGCCACTGAAGCTTTCTTT
CDR3 protein: CASSPTPGGATEAFF

clone size: -
CDR3 length: 16
V gene: TRBV20-1
J gene: TRBJ2-1
D gene: -
CDR3 DNA: TGCAGTGCTTCCGACCTCTCCGCTAACTCCTACAATGAGCAGTTCTTC
CDR3 protein: CSASDLSANSYNEQFF